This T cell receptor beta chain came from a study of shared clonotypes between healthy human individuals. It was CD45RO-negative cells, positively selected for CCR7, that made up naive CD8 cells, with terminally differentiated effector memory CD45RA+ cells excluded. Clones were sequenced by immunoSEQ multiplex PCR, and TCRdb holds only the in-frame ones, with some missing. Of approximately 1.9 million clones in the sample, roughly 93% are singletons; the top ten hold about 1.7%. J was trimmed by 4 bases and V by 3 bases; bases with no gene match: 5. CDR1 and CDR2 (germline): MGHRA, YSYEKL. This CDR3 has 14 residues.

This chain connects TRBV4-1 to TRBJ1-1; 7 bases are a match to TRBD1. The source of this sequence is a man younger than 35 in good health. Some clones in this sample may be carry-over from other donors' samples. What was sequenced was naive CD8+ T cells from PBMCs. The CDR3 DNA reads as TGCGCCAGCAGCCACCGGGACAGTAGCACTGAAGCTTTCTTT. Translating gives CASSHRDSSTEAFF.